Below are 2 T cell receptor beta chains sequenced from a single sample in a study of blood T cell repertoires in COVID-19. Libraries were prepared by immunoSEQ multiplex PCR; TCRdb keeps only in-frame clonotypes and omits some of them. Seen here are 200,000 or so clones, 83% observed once, and the top ten hold about 5.3%. Sequenced: PBMCs or T cells enriched from blood (not recorded which). These TCRs come from a woman between 50 and 59 years old who had been exposed to COVID-19.

This rearrangement joins TRBV2 to TRBJ2-7; no clear D gene. Germline CDR1 SNHLY, CDR2 FYNNEI. With 3 bases removed from V and 2 bases from J, the gap between germline ends came to 11 bases. The CDR3 contains 14 residues. CDR3 sequence: CASSDDLGAYEQYF. CDR3 sequence (DNA): TGTGCCAGCAGTGACGACCTCGGAGCCTACGAGCAGTACTTC.

V is TRBV9 and J is TRBJ2-3; 8 bases map to TRBD1. V was pared by 3 bases and J by 2 bases, with 17 bases of the junction left unmatched. This CDR3 has 19 residues. Germline V lookup: CDR1 SGDLS, CDR2 YYNGEE. CDR3 region: CASSALSRQGNKFTDTQYF. DNA of the CDR3: TGTGCCAGCAGCGCCTTATCGAGACAGGGGAACAAATTCACAGATACGCAGTATTTT.